The present entry profiles one T cell receptor beta chain with its context. What it recognizes is unknown. Cell sorting via CD45RO/CCR7/CD25/CD127/CD95/CD27 was performed to obtain CD4+ naive, central memory, regulatory and stem cell-like memory cells. The data were obtained in a study of beta chain features in type 1 diabetes. General study findings and limits: All four CD4+ subsets from Type 1 diabetes patients carried moderately but significantly shorter TCRB CDR3s.

The authors reverse transcribed all of the isolated RNA, so sequencing captured expressed TCRB transcripts. The protocol was immunoSEQ multiplex PCR, while the TCRdb copy is restricted to in-frame clones and leaves out a portion. This table holds 350,000 to 450,000 clones, over 11% found once. The sequenced material came from naive CD4+ T cells from blood. The receptor's source is a man aged 25-45 years in good health.

The CDR3 DNA follows: TGTGCCAGCAGCCTCACCTACGAGCAGTACTTC. Protein: CASSLTYEQYF. V is TRBV14 and J is TRBJ2-7; D is unresolved. CDR1 and CDR2 (germline): SGHDN, FVKESK. Trimming pared 4 bases from V and 2 bases from J, leaving 3 bases between. This CDR3 comprises 11 residues.